The subject of this entry is one T cell receptor (beta chain). The antigen is unknown. TCRdb independently ran MiXCR on the reads; one entry per CDR3 protein. This sample has some 440,000 distinct CDR3 sequences, with 31% found just once. V lost 3 bases, J lost 4 bases, and 8 bases lay in between. CDR1 SGHAT and CDR2 FQNNGV come from the germline V gene. The length of the CDR3 is 13 residues. The sample belongs to a study of T cell repertoires in cytomegalovirus infection. On the study more broadly: Evidence of both CMV infection and a matching HLA type came from public TCR beta signatures. Study observations and caveats: The cumulative frequency of public TCR beta families distinguished individuals who carried CMV together with the relevant HLA. The study found HLA-C-restricted CMV-specific TCR beta clonotypes dominating the ex vivo response.

The sample was PBMCs. The TCR was taken from a human donor in good health (CMV status not recorded). Some clones in this sample may be carry-over from other donors' samples. The chain combines TRBV11-2 with TRBJ2-3; TRBD1 is a possible D gene (5 bases). This chain's CDR3 is CASSFQGSDTQYF. CDR3 coding DNA: TGTGCCAGCAGCTTCCAGGGCTCAGATACGCAGTATTTT.